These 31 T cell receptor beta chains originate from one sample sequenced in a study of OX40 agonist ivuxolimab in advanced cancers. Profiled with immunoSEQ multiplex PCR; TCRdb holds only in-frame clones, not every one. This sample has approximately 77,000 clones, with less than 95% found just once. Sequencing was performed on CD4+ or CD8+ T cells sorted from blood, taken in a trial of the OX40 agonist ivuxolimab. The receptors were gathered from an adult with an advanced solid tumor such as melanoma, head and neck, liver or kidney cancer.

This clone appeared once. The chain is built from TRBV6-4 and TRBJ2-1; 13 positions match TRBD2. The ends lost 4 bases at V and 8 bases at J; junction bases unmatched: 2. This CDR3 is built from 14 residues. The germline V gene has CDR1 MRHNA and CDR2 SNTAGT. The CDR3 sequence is CASSVGLAGDEQFF. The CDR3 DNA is TGTGCCAGCAGTGTCGGACTAGCGGGAGATGAGCAGTTCTTC.

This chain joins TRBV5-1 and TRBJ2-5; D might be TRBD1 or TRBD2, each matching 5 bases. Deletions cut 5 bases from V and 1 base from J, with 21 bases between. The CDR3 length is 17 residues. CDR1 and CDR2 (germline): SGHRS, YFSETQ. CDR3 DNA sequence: TGCGCCAGCAGGTACGGGTCCCGAATGAGGGGCCAAGAGACCCAGTACTTC. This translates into CASRYGSRMRGQETQYF.

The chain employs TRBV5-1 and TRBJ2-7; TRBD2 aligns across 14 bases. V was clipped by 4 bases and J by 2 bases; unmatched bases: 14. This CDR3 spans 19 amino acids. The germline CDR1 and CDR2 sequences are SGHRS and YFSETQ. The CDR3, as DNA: TGCGCCAGCAGCCGGGACAGGACTAGCGGGAGGACGGGAACCTACGAGCAGTACTTC. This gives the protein CASSRDRTSGRTGTYEQYF.

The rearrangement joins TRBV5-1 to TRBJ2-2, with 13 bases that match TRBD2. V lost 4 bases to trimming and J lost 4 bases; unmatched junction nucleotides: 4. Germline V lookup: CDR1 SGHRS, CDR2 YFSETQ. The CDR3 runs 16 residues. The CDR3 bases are TGCGCCAGCAGCCCTGGACTAGCGGGAGCCACCGGGGAGCTGTTTTTT. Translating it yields CASSPGLAGATGELFF.

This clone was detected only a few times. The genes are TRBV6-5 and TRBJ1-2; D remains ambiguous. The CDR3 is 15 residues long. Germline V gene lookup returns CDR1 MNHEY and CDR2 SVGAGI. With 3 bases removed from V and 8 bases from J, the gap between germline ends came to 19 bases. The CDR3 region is CASSYGVLSSRGYTF. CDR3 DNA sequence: TGTGCCAGCAGTTATGGGGTACTCAGCTCTCGGGGCTACACCTTC.

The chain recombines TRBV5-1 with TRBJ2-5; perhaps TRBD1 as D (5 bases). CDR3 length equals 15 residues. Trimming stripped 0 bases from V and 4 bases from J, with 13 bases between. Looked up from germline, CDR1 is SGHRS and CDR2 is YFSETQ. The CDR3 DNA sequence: TGCGCCAGCAGCTTGGCCCAGGGTTCCGCAGAGACCCAGTACTTC. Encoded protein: CASSLAQGSAETQYF.

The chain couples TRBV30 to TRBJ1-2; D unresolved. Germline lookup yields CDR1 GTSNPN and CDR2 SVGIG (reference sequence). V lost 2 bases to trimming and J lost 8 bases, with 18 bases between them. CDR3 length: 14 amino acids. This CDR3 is CAWSRAGVVKGYTF. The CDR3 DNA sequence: TGTGCCTGGAGTAGGGCAGGAGTAGTAAAAGGCTACACCTTC.

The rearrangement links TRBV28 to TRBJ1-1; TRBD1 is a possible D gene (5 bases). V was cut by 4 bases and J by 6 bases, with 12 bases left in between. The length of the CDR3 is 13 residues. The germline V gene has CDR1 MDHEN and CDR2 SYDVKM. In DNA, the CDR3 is TGTGCCAGCAGTTCGGGGGTATTACCTGAAGCTTTCTTT. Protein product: CASSSGVLPEAFF.

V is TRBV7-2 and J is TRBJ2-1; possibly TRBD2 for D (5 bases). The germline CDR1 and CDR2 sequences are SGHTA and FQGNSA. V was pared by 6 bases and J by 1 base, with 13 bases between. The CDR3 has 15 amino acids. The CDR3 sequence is CASSPPGLSYNEQFF. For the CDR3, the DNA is TGTGCCAGCAGTCCTCCGGGATTATCCTACAATGAGCAGTTCTTC.

DNA of the CDR3: TGTGCCAGTATTGGGGTTCGGGCTGAAGCTTTCTTT. The encoded protein is CASIGVRAEAFF. The rearrangement links TRBV19 to TRBJ1-1; D gene unclear. The CDR3 is 12 amino acids. Per germline, CDR1 LNHDA and CDR2 SQIVND (reference sequence). V was clipped by 7 bases and J by 6 bases, with 12 bases between them. The variable domain in full, with the rest retrieved from reference TRBV19 and TRBJ1-1, is DGGITQSPKYLFRKEGQNVTLSCEQNLNHDAMYWYRQDPGQGLRLIYYSQIVNDFQKGDIAEGYSVSREKKESFPLTVTSAQKNPTAFYLCASIGVRAEAFFGQGTRLTVV.

CDR3 in DNA: TGTGCCAGCAGCTTTAGGACAGGGAAGTCTGGAAACACCATATATTTT. As protein: CASSFRTGKSGNTIYF. The chain combines TRBV13 with TRBJ1-3; the match to TRBD1 covers 8 bases. Germline V lookup: CDR1 PRHDT, CDR2 FYEKMQ (reference sequence). V lost 3 bases and J lost 1; bases outside the gene matches: 5. The CDR3 spans 16 residues.

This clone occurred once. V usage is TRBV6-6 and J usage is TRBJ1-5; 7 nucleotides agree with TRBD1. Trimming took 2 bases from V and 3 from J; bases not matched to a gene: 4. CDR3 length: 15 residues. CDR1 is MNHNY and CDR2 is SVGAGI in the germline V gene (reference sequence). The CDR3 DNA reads TGTGCCAGCAGTTACGTACAGGGGCACAATCAGCCCCAGCATTTT. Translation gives CASSYVQGHNQPQHF.

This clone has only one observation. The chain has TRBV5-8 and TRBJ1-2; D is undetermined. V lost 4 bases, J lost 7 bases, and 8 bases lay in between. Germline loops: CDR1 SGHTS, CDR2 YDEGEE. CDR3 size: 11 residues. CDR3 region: CASSATSGYTF. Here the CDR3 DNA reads TGTGCCAGCAGCGCGACGAGTGGCTACACCTTC.

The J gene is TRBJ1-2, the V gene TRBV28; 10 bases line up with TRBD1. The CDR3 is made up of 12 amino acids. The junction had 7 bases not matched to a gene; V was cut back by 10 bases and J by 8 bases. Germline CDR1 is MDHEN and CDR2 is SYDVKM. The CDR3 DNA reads TGTGCCATCCGACAGGGGGCGAAGGGCTACACCTTC. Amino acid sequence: CAIRQGAKGYTF.

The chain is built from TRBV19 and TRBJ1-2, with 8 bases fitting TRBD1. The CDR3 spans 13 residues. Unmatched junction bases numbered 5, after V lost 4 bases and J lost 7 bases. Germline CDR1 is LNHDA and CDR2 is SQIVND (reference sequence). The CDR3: CASSRGTGFGYTF. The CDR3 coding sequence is TGTGCCAGTAGTAGGGGGACAGGTTTTGGCTACACCTTC.

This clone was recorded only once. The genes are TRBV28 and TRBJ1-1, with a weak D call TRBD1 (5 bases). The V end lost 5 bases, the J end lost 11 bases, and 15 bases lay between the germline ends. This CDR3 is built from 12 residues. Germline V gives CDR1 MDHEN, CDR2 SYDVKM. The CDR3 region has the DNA TGTGCCAGCAGTCCTTTCTCCCGGGGCGCTTTCTTT. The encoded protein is CASSPFSRGAFF.

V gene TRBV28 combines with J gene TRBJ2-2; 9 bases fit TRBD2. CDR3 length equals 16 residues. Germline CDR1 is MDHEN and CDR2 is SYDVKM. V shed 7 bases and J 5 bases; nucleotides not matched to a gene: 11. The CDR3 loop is CASNRPGTSRTGELFF. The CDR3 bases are TGTGCCAGCAACCGCCCAGGGACTAGCAGGACCGGGGAGCTGTTTTTT.

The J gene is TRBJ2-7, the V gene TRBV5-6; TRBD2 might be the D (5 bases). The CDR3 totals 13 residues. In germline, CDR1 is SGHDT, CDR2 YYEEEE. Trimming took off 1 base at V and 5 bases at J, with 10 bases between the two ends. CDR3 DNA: TGTGCCAGCAGCTTGACTAGAAACCACGAGCAGTACTTC. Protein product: CASSLTRNHEQYF. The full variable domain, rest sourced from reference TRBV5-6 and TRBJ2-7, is DAGVTQSPTHLIKTRGQQVTLRCSPKSGHDTVSWYQQALGQGPQFIFQYYEEEERQRGNFPDRFSGHQFPNYSSELNVNALLLGDSALYLCASSLTRNHEQYFGPGTRLTVT.

The CDR3 is CASSSGDSRGQPQHF. The CDR3 DNA sequence: TGTGCCAGCAGCTCAGGGGACAGCAGGGGTCAGCCCCAGCATTTT. This rearrangement joins TRBV9 to TRBJ1-5; 7 bases map to TRBD1. V lost 4 bases to trimming and J lost 6 bases; unmatched junction nucleotides: 10. The CDR3 is 15 amino acids. Germline CDR1 and CDR2: SGDLS and YYNGEE.

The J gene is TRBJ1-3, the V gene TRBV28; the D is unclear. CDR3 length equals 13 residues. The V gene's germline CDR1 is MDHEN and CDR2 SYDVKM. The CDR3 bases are TGTGCGGCTGAGTCGACTACTGGAAACACCATATATTTT. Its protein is CAAESTTGNTIYF.

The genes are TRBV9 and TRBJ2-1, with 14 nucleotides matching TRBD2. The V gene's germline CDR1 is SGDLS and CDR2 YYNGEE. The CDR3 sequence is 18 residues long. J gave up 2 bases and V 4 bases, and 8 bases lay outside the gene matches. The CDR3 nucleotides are TGTGCCAGCAGCCCGGGACTAGCGGGAGTCTCCGCCTACAATGAGCAGTTCTTC. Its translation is CASSPGLAGVSAYNEQFF.

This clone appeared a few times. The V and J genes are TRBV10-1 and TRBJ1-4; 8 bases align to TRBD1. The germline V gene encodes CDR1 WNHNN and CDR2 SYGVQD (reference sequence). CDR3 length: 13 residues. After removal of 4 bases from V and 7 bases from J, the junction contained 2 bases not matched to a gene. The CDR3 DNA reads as TGCGCCAGCAGTGCCGGGACAGGTGAAAAACTGTTTTTT. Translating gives CASSAGTGEKLFF.

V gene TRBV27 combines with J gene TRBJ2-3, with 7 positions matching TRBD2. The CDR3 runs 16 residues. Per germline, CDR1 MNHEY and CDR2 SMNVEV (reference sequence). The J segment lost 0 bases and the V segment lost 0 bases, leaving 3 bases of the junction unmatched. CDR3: CASSLSGLPSTDTQYF. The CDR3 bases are TGTGCCAGCAGTTTATCGGGACTACCGAGCACAGATACGCAGTATTTT.

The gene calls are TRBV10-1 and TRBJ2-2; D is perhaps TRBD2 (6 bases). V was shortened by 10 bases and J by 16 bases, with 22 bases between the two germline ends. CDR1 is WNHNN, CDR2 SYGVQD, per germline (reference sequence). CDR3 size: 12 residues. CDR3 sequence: CATSGPGSGPFF. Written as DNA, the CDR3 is TGCGCCACCTCCGGGCCCGGGAGTGGACCGTTTTTT.

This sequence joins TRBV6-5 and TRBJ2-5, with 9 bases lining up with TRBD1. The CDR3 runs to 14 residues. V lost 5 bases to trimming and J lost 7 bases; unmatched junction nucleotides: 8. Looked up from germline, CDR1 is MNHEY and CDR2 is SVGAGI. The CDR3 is CASSTGTGLGTQYF. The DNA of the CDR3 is TGTGCCAGCAGTACCGGGACAGGGCTCGGGACCCAGTACTTC.

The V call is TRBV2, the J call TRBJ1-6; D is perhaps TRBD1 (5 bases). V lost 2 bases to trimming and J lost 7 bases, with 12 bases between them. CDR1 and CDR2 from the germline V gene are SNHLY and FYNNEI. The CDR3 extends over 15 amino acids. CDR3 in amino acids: CASSETGAFNSPLHF. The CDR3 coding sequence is TGTGCCAGCAGTGAAACTGGGGCGTTCAATTCACCCCTCCACTTT. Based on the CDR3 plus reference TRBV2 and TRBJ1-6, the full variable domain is EPEVTQTPSHQVTQMGQEVILRCVPISNHLYFYWYRQILGQKVEFLVSFYNNEISEKSEIFDDQFSVERPDGSNFTLKIRSTKLEDSAMYFCASSETGAFNSPLHFGNGTRLTVT.

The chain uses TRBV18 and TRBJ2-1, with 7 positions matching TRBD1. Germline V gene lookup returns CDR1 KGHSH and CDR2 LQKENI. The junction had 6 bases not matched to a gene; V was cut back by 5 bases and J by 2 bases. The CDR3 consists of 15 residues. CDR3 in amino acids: CASSTPGTAYNEQFF. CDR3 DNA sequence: TGTGCCAGCTCAACTCCCGGGACAGCCTACAATGAGCAGTTCTTC.

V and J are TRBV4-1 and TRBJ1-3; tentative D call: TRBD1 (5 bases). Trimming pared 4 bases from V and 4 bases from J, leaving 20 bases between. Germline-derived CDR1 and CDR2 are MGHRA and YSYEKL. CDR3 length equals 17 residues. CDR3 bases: TGCGCCAGCAGCCGGATATGGGACTATCGGGCCGGAAACACCATATATTTT. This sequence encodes CASSRIWDYRAGNTIYF.

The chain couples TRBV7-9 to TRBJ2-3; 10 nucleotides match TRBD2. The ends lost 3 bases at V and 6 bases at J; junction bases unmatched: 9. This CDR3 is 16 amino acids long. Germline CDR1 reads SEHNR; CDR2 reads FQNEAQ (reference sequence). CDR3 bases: TGTGCCAGCAGCTTGACAGCGGGGGGGTCGGTGGATACGCAGTATTTT. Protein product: CASSLTAGGSVDTQYF.

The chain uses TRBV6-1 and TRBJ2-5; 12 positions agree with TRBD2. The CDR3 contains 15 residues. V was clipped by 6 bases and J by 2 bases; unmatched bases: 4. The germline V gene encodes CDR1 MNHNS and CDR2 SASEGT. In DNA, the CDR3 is TGTGCCAGCAGGGGGACTAGCGGGCTACAAGAGACCCAGTACTTC. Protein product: CASRGTSGLQETQYF.

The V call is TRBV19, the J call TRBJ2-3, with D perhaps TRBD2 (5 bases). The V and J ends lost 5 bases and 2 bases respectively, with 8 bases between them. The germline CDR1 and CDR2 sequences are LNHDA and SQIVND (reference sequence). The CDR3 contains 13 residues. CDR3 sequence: CASSSGNTDTQYF. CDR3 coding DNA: TGTGCCAGTAGTTCGGGAAACACAGATACGCAGTATTTT.